Listed below are T cell receptor beta chains from one sample, sequenced in a study of cytomegalovirus exposure and HLA in healthy donors. Clones were sequenced by immunoSEQ multiplex PCR, and TCRdb holds only the in-frame ones, with some missing. The sample lists about 94,000 clones; about 80% were seen once. Sequenced sample: PBMCs. The receptor set was obtained from a woman in her sixties in good health and CMV-seronegative. Each CDR3 is given with its conserved first and last residue. Each record gives: clone size, J gene, V gene, D gene, CDR3 DNA, CDR3 protein. The D gene is left open where the match is weak. Size is stated for part of the rows, as once, few or many counts, or as a class when the clone is expanded.

NA TRBJ2-1 TRBV28 TRBD2 TGTGCCAGCAACCTGGGTGGGACTAGCAGCTACAATGAGCAGTTCTTC CASNLGGTSSYNEQFF
NA TRBJ1-6 TRBV6-4 NA TGTGCCAGCAGTGACACGGAGGGCTCACCCCTCCACTTT CASSDTEGSPLHF
NA TRBJ2-1 TRBV29-1 TRBD1 TGCAGCGTGTCTGGGACAGGGTCCTACAATGAGCAGTTCTTC CSVSGTGSYNEQFF
NA TRBJ1-5 TRBV6-1 NA TGTGCCAGCAGTGCCACCGGTGGCAATCAGCCCCAGCATTTT CASSATGGNQPQHF
NA TRBJ1-1 TRBV6-1 NA TGTGCCAGCGCGAGGAACACTGAAGCTTTCTTT CASARNTEAFF
NA TRBJ1-1 TRBV23-1 TRBD1 TGCGCCAGCAGTCTCCAGGACAGGGGGGGTTTGAACACTGAAGCTTTCTTT CASSLQDRGGLNTEAFF
few TRBJ1-4 TRBV6-5 TRBD1 TGTGCCAGCAGCACCGGGACAGGGGAGGGAAAACTGTTTTTT CASSTGTGEGKLFF
NA TRBJ2-3 TRBV9 NA TGTGCCAGCAGCGTGGGGAGTTTCACAGATACGCAGTATTTT CASSVGSFTDTQYF
NA TRBJ1-6 TRBV19 NA TGTGCCAGTAAGGACACTGCTCTTTATAATTCACCCCTCCACTTT CASKDTALYNSPLHF
NA TRBJ1-1 TRBV29-1 NA TGCAGCGTTGCCGGACAGCACGCAAAGGGCACTGAAGCTTTCTTT CSVAGQHAKGTEAFF
NA TRBJ1-1 TRBV5-5 NA TGTGCCAGCAGCGGAGTCCGGGGGGGAAGTGAAGCTTTCTTT CASSGVRGGSEAFF
NA TRBJ2-3 TRBV7-2 TRBD2 TGTGCCATGCGGGTAGCGGGAGGGTTAGATACGCAGTATTTT CAMRVAGGLDTQYF
NA TRBJ2-7 TRBV9 TRBD2 TGTGCCAGCAGCGCGACTAGCGGGAGCTACGAGCAGTACTTC CASSATSGSYEQYF
once TRBJ2-1 TRBV5-4 TRBD2 TGTGCCAGCAGCGCCGGGACTAGCGGGGACTGGATGTATGAGCAGTTCTTC CASSAGTSGDWMYEQFF
NA TRBJ1-3 TRBV28 TRBD1 TGTGCCAGCAGGACAGGGGTTGGTGGAAACACCATATATTTT CASRTGVGGNTIYF
once TRBJ1-2 TRBV28 NA TGTGCCAGCAGTCCTGGGGGCAGCTATGGCTACACCTTC CASSPGGSYGYTF
few TRBJ2-1 TRBV14 NA TGTGCCAGCAGCCAAAAACAAGTCCGCCTCCATGAGCAGTTCTTC CASSQKQVRLHEQFF
NA TRBJ2-7 TRBV7-2 TRBD1 TGTGCCAGCAGCTCCGGGACAGGGGCGTCCTACGAGCAGTACTTC CASSSGTGASYEQYF
NA TRBJ1-2 TRBV6-5 NA TGTGCCAGCAGTTACTCCTATGACATAAACTATGGCTACACCTTC CASSYSYDINYGYTF
NA TRBJ2-5 TRBV5-6 NA TGTGCCAGCAGCTTTATATTCGGGGAGACCCAGTACTTC CASSFIFGETQYF
NA TRBJ2-7 TRBV9 NA TGTGCCAGCAGCGTAGCGAAGACTGCCGACCGCCACGAGCAGTACTTC CASSVAKTADRHEQYF
once TRBJ1-5 TRBV4-1 TRBD1 TGCGCCAGCAGCCGGGTACCGGGACAGGGGAATCAGCCCCAGCATTTT CASSRVPGQGNQPQHF
NA TRBJ2-5 TRBV28 TRBD2 TGTGCCAGCAGTTTATTAGGCCGGGGACTACCTTTAAGGGAGACCCAGTACTTC CASSLLGRGLPLRETQYF
NA TRBJ1-3 TRBV5-6 TRBD1 TGTGCCAGCAGCGCAAACAGGGGGGGACTATCTGGAAACACCATATATTTT CASSANRGGLSGNTIYF
once TRBJ2-5 TRBV9 TRBD2 TGTGCCAGCAGCCCCACTCCCAGCGGGAGAGGGGAGACCCAGTACTTC CASSPTPSGRGETQYF
NA TRBJ2-3 TRBV5-1 NA TGCGCCAGCAGCTCCGGCGGCAGCAGCACAGATACGCAGTATTTT CASSSGGSSTDTQYF
few TRBJ1-1 TRBV10-2 NA TGCGCCAGCAGTGATGACACCGGGAGGGCTGAAGCTTTCTTT CASSDDTGRAEAFF
NA TRBJ1-1 TRBV28 NA TGTGCCAGCAGCCAACAACCGGGCACTGAAGCTTTCTTT CASSQQPGTEAFF
NA TRBJ2-7 TRBV11-3 NA TGTGCCAGCAGCTTAGCCCTAAGGGCTCCCAAGACTAGAGGGGCCCGCCAGTACTTC CASSLALRAPKTRGARQYF
NA TRBJ2-3 TRBV9 TRBD2 TGTGCCAGCAGCGTAGCTTTCGGCGGGGGGCCGGCAGATACGCAGTATTTT CASSVAFGGGPADTQYF
NA TRBJ1-5 TRBV5-6 NA TGTGCCAGCAGCTTGGCCGAGGAGACGGGCAATCAGCCCCAGCATTTT CASSLAEETGNQPQHF
NA TRBJ2-7 TRBV7-2 TRBD1 TGTGCCAGCAGCGTAGGTTCCGGGACAGCCTACGAGCAGTACTTC CASSVGSGTAYEQYF
NA TRBJ1-5 TRBV19 TRBD1 TGTGCCAGTAACCAACAGGGGGGCAATCAGCCCCAGCATTTT CASNQQGGNQPQHF
NA TRBJ1-6 TRBV4-1 NA TGCGCCAGCAGCCAAGGCGCGGGTGCCTCCCCCCACTTT CASSQGAGASPHF
NA TRBJ2-5 TRBV7-9 NA TGTGCCAGCAGCTTCGGGGGAGGAGAGACCCAGTACTTC CASSFGGGETQYF
NA TRBJ1-1 TRBV6-5 NA TGTGCCAGCAGTCTTACAGGGCCCGGGGCCACTGAAGCTTTCTTT CASSLTGPGATEAFF
NA TRBJ2-7 TRBV27 TRBD2 TGTGCCAGCAGCCCCATAATGCTAGCGGGAGTTAGGTACGAGCAGTACTTC CASSPIMLAGVRYEQYF
NA TRBJ2-7 TRBV6-5 TRBD1 TGTGCCAGCAGTTACGAGGGGGCCCCCTACGAGCAGTACTTC CASSYEGAPYEQYF
NA TRBJ2-1 TRBV19 NA TGTGCCAGTAGCGCCAAACGGGACTCGTACAATGAGCAGTTCTTC CASSAKRDSYNEQFF
NA TRBJ2-7 TRBV7-9 NA TGTGCCAGCAGCCCGACAGTCTCCTACGAGCAGTACTTC CASSPTVSYEQYF
NA TRBJ1-2 TRBV4-3 NA TGCGCCAGCAGCCCGAAGGCGGGGAACTATGGCTACACCTTC CASSPKAGNYGYTF
NA TRBJ1-2 TRBV7-2 TRBD1 TGTGCCAGCAGCTTAGCGGGGGGCAGGGGGTATGGCTACACCTTC CASSLAGGRGYGYTF
NA TRBJ1-2 TRBV6-5 TRBD1 TGTGCCAGCAGTTACTTAGGAGGGGGCGGCTATGGCTACACCTTC CASSYLGGGGYGYTF
NA TRBJ2-7 TRBV27 TRBD1 TGTGCCAGCTCCCGGACAGGGGCCTTGGGTGAGCAGTACTTC CASSRTGALGEQYF
NA TRBJ1-1 TRBV7-2 NA TGTGCCAGCAGCCCCGGGGGAGGGGGGAACACTGAAGCTTTCTTT CASSPGGGGNTEAFF
few TRBJ2-1 TRBV4-3 TRBD2 TGCGCCAGCAGCCAAGAATTGCTAGCGGGGGGGACTCAACAGTTCTTC CASSQELLAGGTQQFF
NA TRBJ2-7 TRBV30 NA TGTGCCTCAGGGACTTGTGGCTACGAGCAGTACTTC CASGTCGYEQYF
NA TRBJ2-1 TRBV11-3 TRBD2 TGTGCCAGCAGCCCCGGACTAGCCGGGGGGGCAGAGCAGTTCTTC CASSPGLAGGAEQFF
NA TRBJ1-3 TRBV5-1 TRBD1 TGCGCCAGCAGCACCGCCGGGACAGGAGCTTCTGGAAACACCATATATTTT CASSTAGTGASGNTIYF
few TRBJ2-7 TRBV28 NA TGTGCCAGCAGCATTTTCGGGGCCTACGAGCAGTACTTC CASSIFGAYEQYF
NA TRBJ2-3 TRBV10-1 TRBD2 TGCGCCAGCAGTGCGGCTAGCGGGAGGACAGATACGCAGTATTTT CASSAASGRTDTQYF
once TRBJ2-7 TRBV6-1 TRBD1 TGTGCCAGCAGTAGACAGGGACATAACTACGAGCAGTACTTC CASSRQGHNYEQYF
NA TRBJ2-7 TRBV7-9 TRBD1 TGTGCCAGCAGCTTAGATTCCAGGGGGATTCCCTACGAGCAGTACTTC CASSLDSRGIPYEQYF
once TRBJ2-3 TRBV6-5 NA TGTGCCAGCAGCCGTTATGAGAGAGATACGCAGTATTTT CASSRYERDTQYF
NA TRBJ1-5 TRBV6-5 NA TGTGCCAGCAGTTACTCGAGGGTGAGCAATCAGCCCCAGCATTTT CASSYSRVSNQPQHF